These 11 T cell receptor beta chains came from one sample sequenced in a study of blood T cell repertoires in COVID-19 (dated by TCRdb to the early 2020s). Library generation was performed with the immunoSEQ multiplex PCR assay. The immuneACCESS repertoire file appears here via TCRdb, limited to in-frame rearrangements. These files lack a portion of the clones; in checked studies, under half of the deficit traces to unresolved V genes, and the cause of the others is not known. The sample contains approximately 300,000 clones, 80% to 85% of them found a single time. 15% to 19% of the sample is held by the ten biggest clonotypes. Sequenced material: peripheral blood. All receptors derive from a person aged 70 to 85 with COVID-19, enrolled during active disease.

The chain carries TRBV5-4 and TRBJ2-5; 11 nucleotides agree with TRBD2. This CDR3 contains 16 residues. From germline, CDR1 is SGHNT and CDR2 YYREEE (reference sequence). V dropped 0 bases and J dropped 5; count of bases not matched to a gene: 6. The CDR3 reads CASSLVAGGPEETQYF. The CDR3 nucleotides are TGTGCCAGCAGCTTGGTAGCGGGAGGGCCGGAGGAGACCCAGTACTTC.

The chain links TRBV15 to TRBJ2-3; 7 bases agree with TRBD2. Germline lookup yields CDR1 LNHNV and CDR2 YYDKDF (reference sequence). The CDR3 covers 14 residues. V trimming: 6 bases; J trimming: 4 bases; junction bases outside the gene matches: 7. As DNA, the CDR3 is TGTGCCACCAGGGCGGGAGAGGTGGCAGATACGCAGTATTTT. Its translation: CATRAGEVADTQYF.

In its sample, this clone was seen once. The chain uses TRBV5-6 and TRBJ1-2; D perhaps matches TRBD1 (5 bases). Germline V gene data show CDR1 as SGHDT and CDR2 as YYEEEE. Trimming left V 4 bases short and J 3 bases short, with 10 bases between. This CDR3 region has 13 residues. Written as DNA, the CDR3 is TGTGCCAGCAGCCCGGGGGAGGACTATGGCTACACCTTC. Translated: CASSPGEDYGYTF. Using reference TRBV5-6 and TRBJ1-2 for the parts outside the CDR3, the full variable domain is DAGVTQSPTHLIKTRGQQVTLRCSPKSGHDTVSWYQQALGQGPQFIFQYYEEEERQRGNFPDRFSGHQFPNYSSELNVNALLLGDSALYLCASSPGEDYGYTFGSGTRLTVV.

V gene TRBV6-5 combines with J gene TRBJ2-7, with TRBD2 as a possible D gene (5 bases). The CDR3 length is 12 residues. Germline CDR1 and CDR2: MNHEY and SVGAGI. The V end lost 6 bases, the J end lost 11 bases, and 17 bases lay between the germline ends. CDR3 nucleotide sequence: TGTGCCAGCAGACGAGGAATCGAAGCGGAGTACTTC. This codes for CASRRGIEAEYF.

V gene TRBV5-4 combines with J gene TRBJ2-1, with D perhaps matching TRBD2 (5 bases). CDR1 and CDR2 (germline): SGHNT, YYREEE (reference sequence). V lost 5 bases and J 8 bases, leaving 23 bases between the germline ends. CDR3 length equals 16 residues. CDR3 amino acids: CASSYPGRRGGDEQFF. The CDR3, as DNA: TGTGCCAGCAGTTACCCCGGGCGACGGGGTGGGGATGAGCAGTTCTTC.

The genes are TRBV4-2 and TRBJ1-1, with TRBD1 matching 8 bases. This CDR3 has 18 amino acids. CDR1 and CDR2 (germline): LGHNA, YNFKEQ. V shed 4 bases, J shed 4 bases, and the junction held 17 bases outside the gene matches. In DNA, the CDR3 is TGTGCCAGCAGCCGAGATCGGCAGGGGGCGGGGTGGGGCACTGAAGCTTTCTTT. Translated, it gives CASSRDRQGAGWGTEAFF.

V and J are TRBV4-1 and TRBJ2-3, with D maybe TRBD2 (6 bases). Per germline, CDR1 MGHRA and CDR2 YSYEKL. The CDR3 is 14 residues long. The germline V and J ends were trimmed by 5 bases and 7 bases, with 16 bases remaining between them. In DNA, the CDR3 is TGCGCCAGCAGCTCGGGACTCCCACCTAATACGCAGTATTTT. This translates into CASSSGLPPNTQYF.

This rearrangement joins TRBV2 to TRBJ2-3; TRBD1 matches 8 bases. Germline CDR1 SNHLY, CDR2 FYNNEI. CDR3 length: 14 residues. V gave up 4 bases and J gave up 6 bases; unmatched junction bases: 6. CDR3 nucleotide sequence: TGTGCCAGCAGTGTCGACAGGGGCTGGGATACGCAGTATTTT. This codes for CASSVDRGWDTQYF.

This chain connects TRBV11-2 to TRBJ1-4, with D possibly TRBD1 on 5 matching bases. The CDR3 contains 15 residues. In germline, CDR1 is SGHAT, CDR2 FQNNGV. V lost 1 base to trimming and J lost 7 bases, with 13 bases between them. CDR3 loop: CASSLASGGSEKLFF. In DNA form, the CDR3 reads TGTGCCAGCAGCTTAGCGTCCGGGGGGAGTGAAAAACTGTTTTTT.

This sequence joins TRBV28 and TRBJ1-2; 10 nucleotides agree with TRBD1. The junction had 8 bases not matched to a gene; V was cut back by 6 bases and J by 4 bases. CDR1 is MDHEN, CDR2 SYDVKM, per germline. The CDR3 spans 15 residues. This CDR3 reads CASRTGTGDVYGYTF. CDR3 in DNA: TGTGCCAGCAGAACCGGGACAGGGGACGTCTATGGCTACACCTTC.

The chain carries TRBV4-1 and TRBJ2-4; 7 bases align to TRBD1. Germline V CDR1 and CDR2: MGHRA, YSYEKL. The CDR3 sequence is 16 residues long. V lost 3 bases, J lost 0 bases, and 5 bases stayed unmatched. The CDR3 protein is CASSHGDSRAKNIQYF. CDR3 coding DNA: TGCGCCAGCAGCCACGGGGACAGCCGAGCCAAAAACATTCAGTACTTC.